The 5 T cell receptor beta chains below all came from one sample that was sequenced in a study of CD8+ T cells in alopecia areata. Sequencing templates came from extracted RNA that was reverse transcribed into cDNA. Profiled with immunoSEQ multiplex PCR; TCRdb holds only in-frame clones, not every one. The data hold about 190,000 clones, with about 63% observed a single time. This sample comprised CD4+ T cells sorted from blood, obtained at week 0. The receptors stem from a human donor with alopecia areata.

In this sample, this clone turned up a few times. The chain recombines TRBV18 with TRBJ1-6; the D gene is possibly TRBD1 (5 bases). This CDR3 has 14 residues. The V gene lost 8 bases and the J gene lost 10 bases, with 18 bases spanning the gap. Looked up from germline, CDR1 is KGHSH and CDR2 is LQKENI. This CDR3 is CASATSGRGSPLHF. The CDR3 DNA follows: TGTGCCAGCGCTACATCGGGGCGAGGATCACCCCTCCACTTT.

J is TRBJ2-5 and V is TRBV25-1; no definite D call. The CDR3 has 11 amino acids. From germline, CDR1 is MGHDK and CDR2 SYGVNS. Trimming took 6 bases from V and 4 from J, leaving 6 bases between them. CDR3 region: CASSIGETQYF. CDR3 sequence (DNA): TGTGCCAGCAGCATAGGAGAGACCCAGTACTTC.

This clone was observed a few times. This chain connects TRBV10-3 to TRBJ2-4; TRBD2 aligns across 9 bases. The germline V gene encodes CDR1 ENHRY and CDR2 SYGVKD. V dropped 0 bases and J dropped 4; count of bases not matched to a gene: 4. The length of the CDR3 is 16 residues. The CDR3 DNA reads TGTGCCATCAGTGAGTCTAGCGGGGGCCGGAAAAACATTCAGTACTTC. Amino acids: CAISESSGGRKNIQYF.

The V call is TRBV30, the J call TRBJ2-1; either TRBD1 or TRBD2 may supply D (5 bases each). The CDR3 loop spans 14 amino acids. The V gene's germline CDR1 is GTSNPN and CDR2 SVGIG (reference sequence). Trimming took off 0 bases at V and 9 bases at J, with 15 bases between the two ends. For the CDR3, the DNA is TGTGCCTGGAGTGTTGGGGGTGTGGCGGGTGAGCAGTTCTTC. Translating it yields CAWSVGGVAGEQFF.

Note on this clone: Other DNA sequences from this sample encode an identical CDR3 as well. The rearrangement links TRBV2 to TRBJ2-1, with D perhaps TRBD1 (6 bases). Looked up from germline, CDR1 is SNHLY and CDR2 is FYNNEI. There are 12 residues in the CDR3. Trimming cost V 6 bases and J 4 bases, with 7 bases left between them. For the CDR3, the DNA is TGTGCCAGCAGGGGACAATACAATGAGCAGTTCTTC. This sequence encodes CASRGQYNEQFF.